A selection of T cell receptor beta chains follows, all from one sample in a study of response to subunit inactivated influenza vaccine. TCRdb reanalysed the RT-PCR reads using MiXCR and keeps one entry per CDR3 protein. Here the sample spans 500,000 to 600,000 distinct CDR3 sequences, approximately 12% being singletons. The source was PBMCs from blood, collected on the day of vaccination. These receptors were obtained from a man in his forties or fifties who received an inactivated influenza vaccine. CDR3s include the opening cysteine and the closing phenylalanine or tryptophan. Fields, in order: clone size, D gene, J gene, V gene, CDR3 protein, CDR3 DNA. The D gene is left open where the match is weak. Where a row states a size, it is once, few, many or the class of an expanded clone; other rows omit it.

.	.	TRBJ2-3	TRBV12-3/TRBV12-4	CASSLGGGLDTQFF	TGTGCCAGCAGCTTGGGGGGCGGATTAGATACGCAGTTTTTT
.	TRBD2	TRBJ2-4	TRBV14	CASSHLAGSKNIQYF	TGTGCCAGCAGCCACTTAGCGGGGTCCAAAAACATTCAGTACTTC
few	.	TRBJ2-7	TRBV5-1	CASSAGAVEQYF	TGCGCCAGCAGCGCCGGGGCCGTCGAGCAGTACTTC
.	TRBD1	TRBJ1-6	TRBV10-3	CAITGQGNNSPLHF	TGTGCCATCACCGGACAGGGGAATAATTCACCCCTCCACTTT
few	.	TRBJ1-4	TRBV2	CASERDGEKLFF	TGTGCCAGCGAGAGGGATGGTGAAAAACTGTTTTTT
many	TRBD2	TRBJ2-1	TRBV28	CASSPESLAKIISSYNEQFF	TGTGCCAGCAGCCCCGAGTCACTAGCGAAGATCATCAGCTCCTACAATGAGCAGTTCTTC
few	TRBD1	TRBJ2-3	TRBV5-6	CASSWGTEDTQYF	TGTGCCAGCAGCTGGGGGACAGAAGATACGCAGTATTTT
.	.	TRBJ2-3	TRBV7-2	CASSLAALAPDTQYF	TGTGCCAGCAGCTTAGCAGCCCTAGCGCCAGATACGCAGTATTTT
.	.	TRBJ2-1	TRBV6-1	CASSAGGAGRNEQFF	TGTGCCAGCAGTGCCGGCGGGGCGGGGCGCAATGAGCAGTTCTTC
few	TRBD1	TRBJ2-7	TRBV18	CASSPPTGGWHEQYF	TGTGCCAGCTCACCACCTACAGGGGGGTGGCACGAGCAGTACTTC
few	TRBD2	TRBJ2-5	TRBV5-1	CASSLVAGGSQETQYF	TGCGCCAGCAGCTTGGTAGCGGGGGGTTCCCAAGAGACCCAGTACTTC
few	TRBD2	TRBJ2-1	TRBV28	CASSLRGTTSGDNEQFF	TGTGCCAGCAGTTTGAGAGGGACCACTAGCGGGGACAATGAGCAGTTCTTC
few	TRBD1	TRBJ2-1	TRBV6-2/TRBV6-3	CASRRQGISYNEQFF	TGTGCCAGCAGGAGACAGGGGATCTCCTACAATGAGCAGTTCTTC
.	.	TRBJ1-1	TRBV4-1	CASSQIGDNTEAFF	TGCGCCAGCAGCCAGATAGGGGACAACACTGAAGCTTTCTTT
.	TRBD1	TRBJ2-7	TRBV5-1	CASSFATYRDRESYEQYF	TGCGCCAGCAGCTTTGCAACTTACCGGGACAGGGAGTCCTACGAGCAGTACTTC
few	.	TRBJ2-7	TRBV3-1	CASSQVYARWGGRHEQYF	TGTGCCAGCAGCCAAGTTTACGCCAGGTGGGGGGGGCGTCACGAGCAGTACTTC
few	.	TRBJ1-1	TRBV19	CASSTPRTVYTEAFF	TGTGCCAGTAGTACCCCCCGGACGGTCTACACTGAGGCTTTCTTT
many	.	TRBJ2-3	TRBV5-5	CASSLVQIGTDTQYF	TGTGCCAGCAGCTTGGTGCAGATTGGCACAGATACGCAGTATTTT
few	.	TRBJ1-1	TRBV18	CASSPRGGLNTEAFF	TGTGCCAGCTCACCACGTGGGGGGTTGAACACTGAAGCTTTCTTT
.	TRBD2	TRBJ2-5	TRBV7-9	CARSPGLAGVGQETQYF	TGTGCCAGAAGCCCAGGACTAGCGGGAGTAGGCCAAGAGACCCAGTACTTC
.	TRBD2	TRBJ2-5	TRBV12-3/TRBV12-4	CASSFIGGAEETQYF	TGTGCCAGCAGTTTTATCGGGGGGGCCGAAGAGACCCAGTACTTC
many	.	TRBJ1-2	TRBV7-9	CASSLEGIIDGYTF	TGTGCCAGCAGCTTGGAAGGGATTATTGATGGCTACACCTTC
many	.	TRBJ2-7	TRBV6-1	CASSLGLFSYEQYF	TGTGCCAGCAGCCTAGGACTATTCTCCTACGAGCAGTACTTC
many	TRBD2	TRBJ2-7	TRBV4-2	CASSQTSGLSSYEQYF	TGTGCCAGCAGCCAGACTAGCGGGCTAAGCTCCTACGAGCAGTACTTC
few	TRBD1	TRBJ1-1	TRBV12-3/TRBV12-4	CASITRGLTEAFF	TGTGCCAGCATTACTAGGGGGCTGACTGAAGCTTTCTTT
few	.	TRBJ2-4	TRBV10-3	CAISEPELQNIQYF	TGTGCCATCAGTGAGCCCGAACTACAGAACATTCAGTACTTC
.	TRBD1	TRBJ1-5	TRBV29-1	CSGGTGGNGQPQHF	TGCAGCGGCGGGACAGGGGGAAACGGTCAGCCCCAGCATTTT
.	TRBD1	TRBJ2-5	TRBV29-1	CSVDGLTGGRETQYF	TGCAGCGTTGATGGGCTGACAGGGGGCCGGGAGACCCAGTACTTC
few	.	TRBJ1-1	TRBV18	CASSLQGGRMNTEAFF	TGTGCCAGCTCACTACAGGGAGGTAGAATGAACACTGAAGCTTTCTTT
few	TRBD2	TRBJ2-7	TRBV6-2/TRBV6-3	CASSYSLFLTGGSPFYEQYF	TGTGCCAGCAGTTACTCACTATTCCTAACGGGAGGATCCCCATTTTACGAGCAGTACTTC
few	.	TRBJ2-7	TRBV9	CASSVEWNSYEQYF	TGTGCCAGCAGCGTAGAGTGGAACTCCTACGAGCAGTACTTC
many	.	TRBJ2-1	TRBV12-3/TRBV12-4	CASSLYGNEQFF	TGTGCCAGCAGCCTCTATGGCAATGAGCAGTTCTTC
few	TRBD1	TRBJ1-4	TRBV4-3	CASSQNRGPVEKLFF	TGCGCCAGCAGCCAAAACAGGGGGCCCGTTGAAAAACTGTTTTTT
few	TRBD1	TRBJ1-5	TRBV19	CASSMGTGYQPQHF	TGTGCCAGTAGTATGGGGACAGGGTATCAGCCCCAGCATTTT
.	.	TRBJ2-7	TRBV27	CASSLSGRGLGEQYF	TGTGCCAGCAGTTTATCGGGCCGGGGACTGGGCGAGCAGTACTTC
few	.	TRBJ2-3	TRBV15	CATSRVLDAKDTQYF	TGTGCCACCAGCAGAGTACTCGATGCAAAAGATACGCAGTATTTT
many	.	TRBJ1-1	TRBV6-1	CASSPHPRYTEAFF	TGTGCCAGCAGTCCACACCCGAGGTACACTGAAGCTTTCTTT
.	TRBD2	TRBJ2-3	TRBV4-3	CASSQDPGLAGIGTQYF	TGCGCCAGCAGCCAAGATCCGGGACTAGCGGGGATAGGTACGCAGTATTTT
.	.	TRBJ2-7	TRBV7-9	CASSLGYSEQYF	TGTGCCAGCAGCTTAGGATACAGCGAGCAGTACTTC
.	.	TRBJ2-3	TRBV7-2	CASSPFEGVHTQYF	TGTGCCAGCAGTCCCTTTGAGGGGGTCCATACGCAGTATTTT
.	.	TRBJ2-3	TRBV27	CASSLKGTPRTDTQYF	TGTGCCAGCAGTTTAAAAGGGACACCGAGAACAGATACGCAGTATTTT
few	TRBD2	TRBJ2-3	TRBV4-1	CASSRNLQRGGLRGGPDTQYF	TGCGCCAGCAGCCGGAATTTGCAACGGGGGGGCCTACGGGGGGGTCCAGATACGCAGTATTTT
.	TRBD2	TRBJ2-1	TRBV6-8	CASSYSHTGLAGIYNEQFF	TGTGCCAGCAGTTACTCTCACACGGGACTAGCGGGGATCTACAATGAGCAGTTCTTC
many	TRBD2	TRBJ2-1	TRBV12-3/TRBV12-4	CASSLPQRGATDEQFF	TGTGCCAGCAGTTTGCCCCAGCGGGGGGCCACGGATGAGCAGTTCTTC
.	TRBD1	TRBJ1-5	TRBV20-1	CSASGTGVLYSDQPQHF	TGCAGTGCTAGCGGTACAGGGGTCCTCTATAGCGATCAGCCCCAGCATTTT
.	.	TRBJ2-7	TRBV30	CAWSSAYEQYF	TGTGCCTGGAGTTCTGCTTACGAGCAGTACTTC
few	.	TRBJ2-5	TRBV20-1	CSARLGSSKETQYF	TGCAGTGCTAGACTAGGGAGTTCAAAAGAGACCCAGTACTTC
few	.	TRBJ1-6	TRBV4-3	CASSQGVSYNSPLHF	TGCGCCAGCAGCCAAGGGGTTTCCTATAATTCACCCCTCCACTTT
few	.	TRBJ2-7	TRBV12-3/TRBV12-4	CASNPQGNSYEQYF	TGTGCCAGCAACCCTCAGGGAAATTCCTACGAGCAGTACTTC
.	TRBD1	TRBJ1-4	TRBV5-6	CASSKMTGTGREKLFF	TGTGCCAGCAGCAAGATGACCGGGACAGGGCGTGAAAAACTGTTTTTT
few	.	TRBJ2-2	TRBV3-1	CASSPRGGRGSNTGELFF	TGTGCCAGCAGCCCCCGCGGAGGCAGGGGATCAAACACCGGGGAGCTGTTTTTT
few	.	TRBJ1-5	TRBV19	CASSVPGGNQPQHF	TGTGCCAGTAGTGTGCCGGGTGGCAATCAGCCCCAGCATTTT
.	.	TRBJ2-7	TRBV6-5	CASSYRPSYEQYF	TGTGCCAGCAGTTACAGGCCTTCCTACGAGCAGTACTTC